This TCR beta chain was sequenced in a study of blood T cell repertoires in COVID-19. Authors' processing steps: Reference gene primer amplification in the assay estimated nucleated cell counts. The assay was immunoSEQ multiplex PCR, and TCRdb's table has in-frame clones only and misses some. D and trimming were read from the DNA, whereas the V and J calls and clone size are those reported in that table. The profile shows some 46,000 clones, approximately 82% of them singletons. V dropped 6 bases and J dropped 4 bases, with 10 bases sitting between them. Germline loops: CDR1 MRHNA, CDR2 SNTAGT. The length of the CDR3 is 13 residues.

Specimen: peripheral blood. The receptor comes from an elderly woman with acute or convalescent COVID-19. The chain joins TRBV6-4 to TRBJ2-1, with D possibly TRBD2 on 6 matching bases. The CDR3, as DNA: TGTGCCAGCAGCGAGGGAGGTTACAATGAGCAGTTCTTC. The encoded protein is CASSEGGYNEQFF.